This T cell receptor beta chain originates from a study of CD8 T cells in Susac syndrome. Overall study results and limits: None of the CD4+ T cell repertoires in Susac syndrome showed clonal expansion.

In germline, CDR1 is SQVTM, CDR2 ANQGSEA. This CDR3 is built from 16 residues. V lost 0 bases, J lost 1 base, and 5 bases stayed unmatched. Negative magnetic isolation gave CD8+ and CD4+ cells; FACS enriched CD8+ TEMRA. Remarks on this clonotype: The antigen is undetermined.

Reverse transcription used about 0.5 to 1 ug RNA and random hexamers. TCRdb re-analysed the immunoSEQ multiplex PCR reads in MiXCR, keeping a single row per CDR3 protein. The sample holds around 130,000 distinct CDR3 sequences, around 96% seen once. The sequencing input was CD4+ T cells from PBMCs. The rearrangement uses TRBV29-1 and TRBJ2-3, with 9 bases identical to TRBD2. The source is a human donor with Susac syndrome. The CDR3 nucleotides read TGCAGCGTTGAAGACTCGACTAGCGGACGCACAGATACGCAGTATTTT. It specifies CSVEDSTSGRTDTQYF.